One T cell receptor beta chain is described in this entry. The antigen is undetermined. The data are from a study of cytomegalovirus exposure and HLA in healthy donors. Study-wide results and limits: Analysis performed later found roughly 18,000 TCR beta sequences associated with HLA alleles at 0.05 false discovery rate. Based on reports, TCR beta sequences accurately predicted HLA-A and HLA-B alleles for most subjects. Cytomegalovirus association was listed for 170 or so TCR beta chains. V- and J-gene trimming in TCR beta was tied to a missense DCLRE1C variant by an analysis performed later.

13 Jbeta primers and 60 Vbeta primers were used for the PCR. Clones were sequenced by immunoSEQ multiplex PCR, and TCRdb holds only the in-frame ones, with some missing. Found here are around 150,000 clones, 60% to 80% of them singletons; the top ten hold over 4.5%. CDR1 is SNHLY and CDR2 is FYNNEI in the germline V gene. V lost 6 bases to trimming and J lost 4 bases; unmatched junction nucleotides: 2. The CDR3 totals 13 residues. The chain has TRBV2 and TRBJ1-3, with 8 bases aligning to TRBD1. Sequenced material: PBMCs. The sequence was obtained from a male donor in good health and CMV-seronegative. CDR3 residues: CASRDREGNTIYF. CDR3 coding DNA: TGTGCCAGCAGGGACAGGGAAGGAAACACCATATATTTT.